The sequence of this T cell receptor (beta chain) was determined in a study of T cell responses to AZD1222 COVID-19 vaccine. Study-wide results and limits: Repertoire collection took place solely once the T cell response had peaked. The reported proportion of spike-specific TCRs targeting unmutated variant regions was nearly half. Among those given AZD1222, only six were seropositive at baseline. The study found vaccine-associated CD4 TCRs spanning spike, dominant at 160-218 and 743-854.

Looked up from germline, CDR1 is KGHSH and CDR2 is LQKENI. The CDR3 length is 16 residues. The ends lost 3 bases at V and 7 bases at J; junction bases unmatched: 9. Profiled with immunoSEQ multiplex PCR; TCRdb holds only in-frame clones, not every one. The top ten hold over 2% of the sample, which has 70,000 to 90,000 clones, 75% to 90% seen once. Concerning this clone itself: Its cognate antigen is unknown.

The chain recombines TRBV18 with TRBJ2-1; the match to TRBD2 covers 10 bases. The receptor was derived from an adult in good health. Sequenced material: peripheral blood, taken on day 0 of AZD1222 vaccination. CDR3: CASSPSGTSVTNEQFF. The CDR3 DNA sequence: TGTGCCAGCTCACCTTCCGGGACTAGCGTTACGAATGAGCAGTTCTTC. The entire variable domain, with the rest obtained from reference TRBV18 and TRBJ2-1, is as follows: NAGVMQNPRHLVRRRGQEARLRCSPMKGHSHVYWYRQLPEEGLKFMVYLQKENIIDESGMPKERFSAEFPKEGPSILRIQQVVRGDSAAYFCASSPSGTSVTNEQFFGPGTRLTVL.